The 27 T cell receptor beta chains below were found in one sample sequenced in a study of T and B cells in COVID-19 patients. Each TRB amplification used about 250-550 ng of genomic DNA from blood. Multiplex PCR with BIOMED2 TRB-A/B primer pools amplified TRB rearrangements. TCRdb re-derived calls from the multiplex PCR reads in MiXCR, one entry per CDR3 protein. The table records around 6,600 distinct CDR3 sequences, about a third of them present only once. The specimen sequenced was blood. The source of these receptors is a human donor who had recovered from COVID-19.

This clonotype rates as medium-sized (0.01 to 0.1%). The chain uses TRBV19 and TRBJ2-5; TRBD2 is a possible D gene (5 bases). Germline values: CDR1 LNHDA, CDR2 SQIVND (reference sequence). The V end lost 8 bases, the J end lost 2 bases, and 21 bases lay between the germline ends. The CDR3 runs to 16 residues. The CDR3: CASSQNGINGQETQYF. The CDR3 DNA follows: TGTGCCAGTTCCCAGAACGGGATCAATGGTCAAGAGACCCAGTACTTC. Drawing the rest from reference TRBV19 and TRBJ2-5, the complete variable domain is DGGITQSPKYLFRKEGQNVTLSCEQNLNHDAMYWYRQDPGQGLRLIYYSQIVNDFQKGDIAEGYSVSREKKESFPLTVTSAQKNPTAFYLCASSQNGINGQETQYFGPGTRLLVL.

This clonotype ranks as medium-sized. The J gene is TRBJ2-3, the V gene TRBV6-5; no definite D call. The CDR3 consists of 16 residues. The V gene's germline CDR1 is MNHEY and CDR2 SVGAGI. V was trimmed by 2 bases and J by 0 bases, leaving 12 bases between them. CDR3 protein: CASSYVGSASTDTQYF. For the CDR3, the DNA is TGTGCCAGCAGTTACGTGGGCAGTGCTAGCACAGATACGCAGTATTTT.

As regards this clonotype: A much larger clone lies a single base off, so this may be a read error. No conserved phenylalanine or tryptophan ends this CDR3, so it is likely a read error. The J gene is TRBJ2-5, the V gene TRBV5-1; 7 bases map to TRBD1. After removal of 5 bases from V and 3 bases from J, the junction contained 10 bases not matched to a gene. The germline gives CDR1 SGHRS, CDR2 YFSETQ. The CDR3 is 15 amino acids. In DNA, the CDR3 is TGCGCCAGCAGGTCCTACAGGGGATGGAAAGAGACCCAGTACTTA. Its translation is CASRSYRGWKETQYL.

This rearrangement joins TRBV15 to TRBJ1-1, with 8 bases matching TRBD1. After removal of 5 bases from V and 0 bases from J, the junction contained 5 bases not matched to a gene. Germline V gene data show CDR1 as LNHNV and CDR2 as YYDKDF (reference sequence). CDR3 size: 15 residues. The CDR3 sequence is CATSPRDRLNTEAFF. The CDR3, as DNA: TGTGCCACCAGCCCCCGGGACAGGTTGAACACTGAAGCTTTCTTT.

Only a few counts were recorded for this clonotype. The V call is TRBV6-2 or TRBV6-3, the J call TRBJ1-1, with D maybe TRBD1 (6 bases). V lost 4 bases, J lost 2 bases, and 11 bases lay in between. From germline, CDR1 is MNHEY and CDR2 SVGEGT. CDR3 size: 14 residues. The CDR3 spells CASSSNRVNTEAFF. The CDR3 DNA follows: TGTGCCAGCAGTTCGAACAGGGTCAACACTGAAGCTTTCTTT.

This clonotype was seen just once. Given a much more abundant clone one base away, this may be a read error. This chain uses TRBV19 with TRBJ2-2, with D maybe TRBD2 (6 bases). V lost 6 bases and J 6 bases, leaving 14 bases between the germline ends. CDR3 length equals 14 residues. Per germline, CDR1 LNHDA and CDR2 SQIVND (reference sequence). As DNA, the CDR3 is TGTGCCAGTAGCTCCTGGGGGGTAGCCGGGGAGCTGTTTTTT. This translates into CASSSWGVAGELFF.

In its sample, this clonotype ranks as medium-sized. This rearrangement joins TRBV27 to TRBJ2-7; 10 nucleotides agree with TRBD1. In germline, CDR1 is MNHEY, CDR2 SMNVEV (reference sequence). V shed 5 bases, J shed 3 bases, and the junction held 7 bases outside the gene matches. This CDR3 region has 15 residues. The CDR3 DNA sequence: TGTGCCAGCAGTCCTGGGACAGGGGACTTCTACGAGCAGTACTTC. Encoded protein: CASSPGTGDFYEQYF.

This clonotype was observed a handful of times. The V call is TRBV7-9, the J call TRBJ2-1; 10 nucleotides match TRBD1. Looked up from germline, CDR1 is SEHNR and CDR2 is FQNEAQ (reference sequence). The CDR3 totals 17 residues. V was clipped by 5 bases and J by 6 bases; unmatched bases: 13. As DNA, the CDR3 is TGTGCCAGCAGCATCGCGGGACAGGGGCCCGGTTCCAATGAGCAGTTCTTC. This sequence encodes CASSIAGQGPGSNEQFF.

The chain joins TRBV11-2 to TRBJ2-3; D gene uncertain. With 1 base removed from V and 4 bases from J, the gap between germline ends came to 12 bases. This CDR3 spans 15 amino acids. Germline loops: CDR1 SGHAT, CDR2 FQNNGV. Here the CDR3 reads CASSLGSGYADTQYF. CDR3 nucleotide sequence: TGTGCCAGCAGCTTAGGGTCCGGGTATGCAGATACGCAGTATTTT.

This chain connects TRBV20-1 to TRBJ2-5; no clear D gene. The CDR3 loop spans 13 amino acids. Trimming removed 0 bases from V and 4 bases from J, with 9 bases in between. Germline CDR1 DFQATT, CDR2 SNEGSKA (reference sequence). CDR3 sequence: CSARDLTTETQYF. In DNA form, the CDR3 reads TGCAGTGCTAGAGATCTAACTACAGAGACCCAGTACTTC.

The sample holds a few counts of this clonotype. This chain joins TRBV5-6 and TRBJ2-5; unclear D gene. V was clipped by 2 bases and J by 7 bases, with 15 bases between them. Germline V gene lookup returns CDR1 SGHDT and CDR2 YYEEEE. The CDR3 extends over 14 amino acids. The CDR3 region has the DNA TGTGCCAGCAGCTTCCCAAGACGGAAGGGGACCCAGTACTTC. Protein product: CASSFPRRKGTQYF. The full variable domain, its missing parts supplied by reference TRBV5-6 and TRBJ2-5, is DAGVTQSPTHLIKTRGQQVTLRCSPKSGHDTVSWYQQALGQGPQFIFQYYEEEERQRGNFPDRFSGHQFPNYSSELNVNALLLGDSALYLCASSFPRRKGTQYFGPGTRLLVL.

The table lists this clonotype with a few counts. The chain links TRBV6-5 to TRBJ1-2, with unresolved D. Per the germline V gene, CDR1 is MNHEY and CDR2 is SVGAGI. V was trimmed by 4 bases and J by 2 bases, leaving 17 bases between them. The CDR3 loop spans 16 amino acids. The CDR3 reads CASSSTTWLGNYGYTF. CDR3 nucleotides: TGTGCCAGCAGTTCGACGACATGGTTAGGAAACTATGGCTACACCTTC.

The rearrangement joins TRBV20-1 to TRBJ2-1; 8 bases align to TRBD1. Looked up from germline, CDR1 is DFQATT and CDR2 is SNEGSKA (reference sequence). J lost 2 bases, V lost 5 bases, and 5 bases had no gene match. The CDR3 is 14 residues long. The CDR3, as DNA: TGCAGTGCTTTCGGACAGGGTACCTACAATGAGCAGTTCTTC. Protein sequence: CSAFGQGTYNEQFF.

V gene TRBV7-9 combines with J gene TRBJ2-1, with 8 bases that match TRBD2. V dropped 5 bases and J dropped 4; count of bases not matched to a gene: 10. CDR3 length equals 16 residues. CDR1 is SEHNR, CDR2 FQNEAQ, per germline (reference sequence). CDR3 loop: CASSPPPGGRYNEQFF. The CDR3 nucleotides read TGTGCCAGCAGCCCCCCCCCGGGGGGGCGATACAATGAGCAGTTCTTC.

V and J are TRBV28 and TRBJ2-7; unclear D gene. This CDR3 spans 13 amino acids. Trimming pared 5 bases from V and 3 bases from J, leaving 11 bases between. Germline V gives CDR1 MDHEN, CDR2 SYDVKM. CDR3 DNA sequence: TGTGCCAGCAGTACACCCGGAGACTACGAGCAGTACGTC. Translated, it gives CASSTPGDYEQYV.

J is TRBJ1-3 and V is TRBV15; D gene uncertain. The CDR3 runs to 15 residues. The V gene's germline CDR1 is LNHNV and CDR2 YYDKDF (reference sequence). V lost 5 bases and J lost 0, with 11 bases in between. CDR3 amino acids: CATSPSKSSGNTIYF. The CDR3 DNA sequence: TGTGCCACCAGCCCCTCCAAGAGCTCTGGAAACACCATATATTTT.

The chain recombines TRBV6-1 with TRBJ1-1, with unresolved D. This CDR3 spans 13 amino acids. Germline CDR1 and CDR2: MNHNS and SASEGT. Trimming pared 2 bases from V and 0 bases from J, leaving 4 bases between. CDR3 sequence reads: CASSEKMNTEAFF. CDR3 nucleotide sequence: TGTGCCAGCAGTGAAAAGATGAACACTGAAGCTTTCTTT.

By share, this clonotype ranks as medium-sized. The chain carries TRBV19 and TRBJ2-3; 15 nucleotides match TRBD2. The CDR3 runs to 18 residues. Per the germline V gene, CDR1 is LNHDA and CDR2 is SQIVND (reference sequence). V lost 5 bases to trimming and J lost 5 bases; unmatched junction nucleotides: 11. DNA for the CDR3: TGTGCCAGTAGTGGACGCCCCGGACTAGCGGGGGGGCAAGATACGCAGTATTTT. This encodes CASSGRPGLAGGQDTQYF. The complete variable domain, with remaining parts taken from reference TRBV19 and TRBJ2-3, reads DGGITQSPKYLFRKEGQNVTLSCEQNLNHDAMYWYRQDPGQGLRLIYYSQIVNDFQKGDIAEGYSVSREKKESFPLTVTSAQKNPTAFYLCASSGRPGLAGGQDTQYFGPGTRLTVL.

This clonotype was picked up a small number of times. The J gene is TRBJ1-4, the V gene TRBV6-6, with a weak D call TRBD1 (5 bases). Per germline, CDR1 MNHNY and CDR2 SVGAGI (reference sequence). Trimming cost V 5 bases and J 7 bases, with 20 bases left between them. The CDR3 extends over 16 amino acids. The CDR3 sequence: CASSGQDSAGSEKLFF. DNA for the CDR3: TGTGCCAGCAGTGGACAAGACTCAGCGGGAAGTGAAAAACTGTTTTTT.

The table lists this clonotype with a few counts. The rearrangement uses TRBV12-3 or TRBV12-4 and TRBJ2-1; D is unclear. The CDR3 covers 12 residues. Trimming pared 6 bases from V and 6 bases from J, leaving 9 bases between. CDR3 in amino acids: CASSPLGNEQFF. In nucleotides, the CDR3 is TGTGCCAGCAGCCCGTTGGGCAATGAGCAGTTCTTC.

The chain couples TRBV6-6 to TRBJ1-3; 8 bases are a match to TRBD1. The CDR3 spans 17 residues. Looked up from germline, CDR1 is MNHNY and CDR2 is SVGAGI (reference sequence). V trimming: 2 bases; J trimming: 0 bases; junction bases outside the gene matches: 6. The CDR3 here is CASSYGQGLLSGNTIYF. The CDR3 nucleotides read TGTGCCAGCAGTTACGGACAGGGACTTCTCTCTGGAAACACCATATATTTT.

The rearrangement uses TRBV29-1 and TRBJ2-4; 9 bases align to TRBD1. Germline CDR1 is SQVTM and CDR2 is ANQGSEA. V shed 7 bases and J 5 bases; nucleotides not matched to a gene: 6. The CDR3 extends over 13 amino acids. This chain's CDR3 is CSASGQGENIQYF. The CDR3 DNA sequence: TGCAGCGCCTCGGGACAGGGAGAAAACATTCAGTACTTC.

V is TRBV20-1 and J is TRBJ1-3; unclear D gene. The CDR3 is 15 amino acids. The V end was cut by 0 bases, the J end by 1 base, with 10 bases between. Germline V lookup: CDR1 DFQATT, CDR2 SNEGSKA (reference sequence). The CDR3 is CSARDLRRSGNTIYF. CDR3 coding DNA: TGCAGTGCTAGAGATTTAAGGCGGTCTGGAAACACCATATATTTT.

The genes are TRBV29-1 and TRBJ1-1, with D unclear. Germline-derived CDR1 and CDR2 are SQVTM and ANQGSEA. Trimming shortened V by 4 bases and J by 0 bases, and 12 bases separated the two germline ends. This CDR3 spans 14 amino acids. The CDR3 is CSVVIGLMNTEAFF. DNA of the CDR3: TGCAGCGTTGTAATCGGCCTCATGAACACTGAAGCTTTCTTT.

The V gene is TRBV6-5, the J gene TRBJ1-2; D perhaps matches TRBD1 (5 bases). The CDR3 is 17 amino acids. CDR1 and CDR2 (germline): MNHEY, SVGAGI. Deletions cut 0 bases from V and 1 base from J, with 15 bases between. CDR3 residues: CASSYSTGATFNYGYTF. For the CDR3, the DNA is TGTGCCAGCAGTTACTCAACTGGGGCTACTTTTAACTATGGCTACACCTTC.

This clonotype was seen only a few times. This chain uses TRBV6-1 with TRBJ2-3; 9 bases align to TRBD1. CDR3 size: 17 residues. Germline trimming cut 2 bases from V and 6 bases from J; bases unmatched to any gene: 12. In germline, CDR1 is MNHNS, CDR2 SASEGT. CDR3 loop: CASSEPAGGQGRDTQYF. The CDR3 DNA follows: TGTGCCAGCAGTGAACCTGCAGGGGGACAGGGCCGGGATACGCAGTATTTT.

This clonotype was recorded a few times. This chain links TRBV5-6 with TRBJ1-1; a weak D match, TRBD1 (6 bases). The length of the CDR3 is 15 residues. With 4 bases removed from V and 4 bases from J, the gap between germline ends came to 17 bases. Germline lookup yields CDR1 SGHDT and CDR2 YYEEEE. CDR3 region: CASSLNRVRFTEAFF. The CDR3 bases are TGTGCCAGCAGCCTCAACAGGGTTCGGTTCACTGAAGCTTTCTTT. The full variable domain, in which reference TRBV5-6 and TRBJ1-1 provide the parts outside the CDR3, is DAGVTQSPTHLIKTRGQQVTLRCSPKSGHDTVSWYQQALGQGPQFIFQYYEEEERQRGNFPDRFSGHQFPNYSSELNVNALLLGDSALYLCASSLNRVRFTEAFFGQGTRLTVV.